Listed below are T cell receptor beta chains from one sample, sequenced in a study of T cells in Graves' hyperthyroidism and ophthalmopathy. TCRdb processed the multiplex PCR reads anew with MiXCR; each CDR3 protein has one entry. The table has around 620,000 distinct CDR3 sequences, around 15% seen once. Input material: blood. The receptors shown here come from a woman aged 30 to 39 with Graves' hyperthyroidism. Each CDR3 is given with its conserved first and last residue. D genes are given only for firm matches. The size of a clone is reported for some rows only, either as once, few or many, or as a class for expanded clones.

abundance | j_gene | v_gene | d_gene | CDR3nt | CDR3aa
NA | TRBJ1-5 | TRBV6-5 | NA | TGTGCCAGCAGTTACTCCGGGACGGGCAATCAGCCCCAGCATTTT | CASSYSGTGNQPQHF
many | TRBJ2-7 | TRBV7-8 | TRBD1 | TGTGCCAGCAGCGGGACAGGGGCCGAGCAGTACTTC | CASSGTGAEQYF
few | TRBJ2-3 | TRBV7-9 | TRBD2 | TGTGCCAGCAGCCGCTCCGGGACTAGCCCGACGAATACGCAGTATTTT | CASSRSGTSPTNTQYF
many | TRBJ1-5 | TRBV10-3 | NA | TGTGCCATCAGTGCCGTTGGGGGAGGCAATCAGCCCCAGCATTTT | CAISAVGGGNQPQHF
few | TRBJ2-1 | TRBV6-5 | NA | TGTGCCAGCAGTTACTCGACGGAAGGTATAGCATACAATGAGCAGTTCTTC | CASSYSTEGIAYNEQFF
NA | TRBJ1-2 | TRBV5-6 | NA | TGTGCCAGCAGCCACGGGAGGGGGAAATATGGCTACACCTTC | CASSHGRGKYGYTF
NA | TRBJ2-1 | TRBV13 | TRBD2 | TGTGCCAGCAGCGAAGGGACTAGCGGGACGAGCGTATGGGAGCAGTTCTTC | CASSEGTSGTSVWEQFF
few | TRBJ2-2 | TRBV11-3 | NA | TGTGCCAGCAGCTTAGTGGGGAGTACGAACACCGGGGAGCTGTTTTTT | CASSLVGSTNTGELFF
NA | TRBJ1-1 | TRBV28 | TRBD1 | TGTGCCAGCAGTCCGACGACAGGGCGGGGAGCTTTCTTT | CASSPTTGRGAFF
many | TRBJ2-3 | TRBV7-2 | NA | TGTGCCAGCAGCTTACCGACTGGCCCCACAGATACGCAGTATTTT | CASSLPTGPTDTQYF
NA | TRBJ2-3 | TRBV12-3/TRBV12-4 | TRBD2 | TGTGCCAGCAGTTTAGCGCTGACTAGCGGGAGCACAGATACGCAGTATTTT | CASSLALTSGSTDTQYF
NA | TRBJ2-1 | TRBV4-3 | NA | TGCGCCAGCAGCCGACCGGGACTTTCCTACAATGAGCAGTTCTTC | CASSRPGLSYNEQFF
few | TRBJ2-7 | TRBV3-1 | NA | TGTGCCAGCAGCCCTCTCCGGGGGGCTGGATCCTACGAGCAGTACTTC | CASSPLRGAGSYEQYF
NA | TRBJ2-1 | TRBV5-6 | TRBD1 | TGTGCCAGCAGCTTGGCCCGACAGGGTTCCAATGAGCAGTTCTTC | CASSLARQGSNEQFF
few | TRBJ1-1 | TRBV10-3 | NA | TGTGCCATCAGTTGGGACGGGTCTGAAGCTTTCTTT | CAISWDGSEAFF
NA | TRBJ2-1 | TRBV24-1 | NA | TGTGCCACCAGTGATGCCAGGGTGGATGAGCAGTTCTTC | CATSDARVDEQFF
NA | TRBJ2-7 | TRBV28 | NA | TGTGCCAGCAATGGGGCCGGCGAGCAGTACTTC | CASNGAGEQYF
many | TRBJ2-7 | TRBV12-3/TRBV12-4 | NA | TGTGCCAGCAGTTTAGGACACGACGACCAGCAGTACTTC | CASSLGHDDQQYF
NA | TRBJ2-3 | TRBV6-2/TRBV6-3 | TRBD2 | TGTGCCAGCAGACGGGAGGCTACGCAGTATTTT | CASRREATQYF
many | TRBJ2-1 | TRBV12-3/TRBV12-4 | TRBD1 | TGTGCCAGCAGTCTGGGACAGGGGTCAAGGAATGAGCAGTTCTTC | CASSLGQGSRNEQFF
many | TRBJ2-7 | TRBV5-1 | NA | TGCGCCAGCAGCTTGGAACCAGGGGGGACCTACGAGCAGTACTTC | CASSLEPGGTYEQYF
NA | TRBJ2-7 | TRBV20-1 | NA | TGCAGTGCTAGAGACGTGGACGGGAGCCAGTACGAGCAGTACTTC | CSARDVDGSQYEQYF
many | TRBJ2-7 | TRBV27 | TRBD1 | TGTGCCAGCAGTTTCCGGCTTGGACAGGCCTCCTACGAGCAGTACTTC | CASSFRLGQASYEQYF
NA | TRBJ2-1 | TRBV5-4 | TRBD2 | TGTGCCAGCAGCTTGGATGCGGGAGGGGGCAATGAGCAGTTCTTC | CASSLDAGGGNEQFF
NA | TRBJ2-7 | TRBV7-9 | TRBD1 | TGTGCCAGCAGCCGGGGACAGGGGGCGTTAGACGAGCAGTACTTC | CASSRGQGALDEQYF
few | TRBJ1-1 | TRBV20-1 | NA | TGCAGTGCTCCCCGGGGGGGGGACACTGAAGCTTTCTTT | CSAPRGGDTEAFF
NA | TRBJ2-1 | TRBV13 | NA | TGTGCCAGCAGCCATCACAGGGACAATGAGCAGTTCTTC | CASSHHRDNEQFF
many | TRBJ1-1 | TRBV11-2 | NA | TGTGCCACCCCCGCGGGCGGGGGGAACACTGAAGCTTTCTTT | CATPAGGGNTEAFF
NA | TRBJ1-2 | TRBV10-3 | TRBD1 | TGTGCCATCAGCCACACGACAGGGGATGATGGCTACACCTTC | CAISHTTGDDGYTF
NA | TRBJ2-7 | TRBV2 | NA | TGTGCCAGCACCCCAGACGGACCCTACGAGCAGTACTTC | CASTPDGPYEQYF
NA | TRBJ1-1 | TRBV7-2 | NA | TGTGCCAGCAGGAGACTTCACACTGAAGCTTTCTTT | CASRRLHTEAFF
NA | TRBJ2-7 | TRBV9 | TRBD2 | TGTGCCAGCAGCGTAGGGGCGGGAGACTCTTGGGAGCAGTACTTC | CASSVGAGDSWEQYF
NA | TRBJ2-7 | TRBV7-8 | TRBD2 | TGTGCCAGCAGCAAACTAGCGGGAGCATGGGAGCAGTACTTC | CASSKLAGAWEQYF
NA | TRBJ2-7 | TRBV2 | TRBD1 | TGTGCCACTACAGGGGGCGAATCTCTGGACGAGCAGTACTTC | CATTGGESLDEQYF
many | TRBJ2-7 | TRBV5-1 | NA | TGCGCCAGCCGCCTCTTACTCGGTGCCTACGAGCAGTACTTC | CASRLLLGAYEQYF
few | TRBJ2-2 | TRBV12-3/TRBV12-4 | TRBD2 | TGTGCCAGCAGTTTAGTGAGAGCGGGAGGACTCCGAGCTAGAGACACCGGGGAGCTGTTTTTT | CASSLVRAGGLRARDTGELFF
many | TRBJ2-7 | TRBV6-5 | NA | TGTGCCAGCAGTCACTCCGGGACTCTGGGGTACGAGCAGTACTTC | CASSHSGTLGYEQYF
NA | TRBJ2-7 | TRBV29-1 | TRBD2 | TGCAGCGTTGCGGGGGGACTAGCGGGAGTTGACGAGCAGTACTTC | CSVAGGLAGVDEQYF
NA | TRBJ2-7 | TRBV20-1 | NA | TGCAGTGCCGACCTACAGGGACCGGCGGGCGACGAGCAGTACTTC | CSADLQGPAGDEQYF
NA | TRBJ2-5 | TRBV15 | TRBD2 | TGTGCCACCAGCCCTCTAAGCGGGACCCCCCAAGAGACCCAGTACTTC | CATSPLSGTPQETQYF
NA | TRBJ2-3 | TRBV28 | NA | TGTGCCACAAGTATGGGGGGCATGGATACGCAGTATTTT | CATSMGGMDTQYF
many | TRBJ2-2 | TRBV20-1 | NA | TGCAGTGCTAGGGAAGGAACCGGGGAGCTGTTTTTT | CSAREGTGELFF
few | TRBJ2-7 | TRBV4-2 | NA | TGTGCCAGCAGCCAACAAAGAGTAGAGTTCCCCTACGAGCAGTACTTC | CASSQQRVEFPYEQYF
many | TRBJ2-3 | TRBV11-2 | NA | TGTGCCAGCAGCCGACGAAGGGTGGCGGGGTACACAGATACGCAGTATTTT | CASSRRRVAGYTDTQYF
NA | TRBJ2-1 | TRBV13 | TRBD2 | TGTGCCAGCACCGTAGCGGGAGGGCGTGAGCAGTTCTTC | CASTVAGGREQFF
NA | TRBJ1-2 | TRBV6-1 | NA | TGTGCCAGCAGTGAATTCCCGGGGACGAACTATGGCTACACCTTC | CASSEFPGTNYGYTF
NA | TRBJ1-1 | TRBV5-1 | NA | TGCGCCAGCAGCTTCAGAAGTGGGAACACTGAAGCTTTCTTT | CASSFRSGNTEAFF
NA | TRBJ2-6 | TRBV7-3 | NA | TGTGCCAGCAGCAAGACAGCTGGGGCCAACGTCCTGACTTTC | CASSKTAGANVLTF
many | TRBJ2-2 | TRBV12-3/TRBV12-4 | NA | TGTGCCAGCAGCCTCGAGGGCACCGGGGAGCTGTTTTTT | CASSLEGTGELFF
NA | TRBJ2-1 | TRBV5-4 | NA | TGTGCCAGCAGCTTCCCGGGCCCAAAGAGGGGCAATGAGCAGTTCTTC | CASSFPGPKRGNEQFF
NA | TRBJ1-1 | TRBV19 | NA | TGTGCCAGTAGTGAAACGACGAACACTGAAGCTTTCTTT | CASSETTNTEAFF
NA | TRBJ1-2 | TRBV14 | TRBD1 | TGTGCCAGCAGCCAGCGGACAGGGTCGCTTTATGGCTACACCTTC | CASSQRTGSLYGYTF
many | TRBJ1-1 | TRBV9 | TRBD1 | TGTGCCAGCAGCGTCGGCCGGACAGGGGTGAACACTGAAGCTTTCTTT | CASSVGRTGVNTEAFF
NA | TRBJ2-2 | TRBV6-1 | TRBD1 | TGTGCCAGCACTAACGGGGGAGACAGGGGGACCGGGGAGCTGTTTTTT | CASTNGGDRGTGELFF
NA | TRBJ2-1 | TRBV3-1 | NA | TGTGCCAGCAGCCCGAACCCTGGGTTCCAAGAGCAGTTCTTC | CASSPNPGFQEQFF